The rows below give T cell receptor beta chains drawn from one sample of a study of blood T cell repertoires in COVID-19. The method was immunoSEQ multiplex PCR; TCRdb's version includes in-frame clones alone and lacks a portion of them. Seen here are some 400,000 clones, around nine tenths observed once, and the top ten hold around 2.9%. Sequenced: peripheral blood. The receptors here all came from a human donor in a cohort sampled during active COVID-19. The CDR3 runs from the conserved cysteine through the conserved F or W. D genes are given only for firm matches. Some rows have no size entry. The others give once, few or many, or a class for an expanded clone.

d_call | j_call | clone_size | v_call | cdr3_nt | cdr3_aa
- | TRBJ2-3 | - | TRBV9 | TGTGCCAGCAGCGACCTTAGCGGCACAGATACGCAGTATTTT | CASSDLSGTDTQYF
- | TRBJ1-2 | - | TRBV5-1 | TGCGCCAGCAGCTCCTCCGGAGACTATGGCTACACCTTC | CASSSSGDYGYTF
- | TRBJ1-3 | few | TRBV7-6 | TGTGCCAGCAGCCCAGGGGTGGGGCAGAGCGTCTCTGGAAACACCATATATTTT | CASSPGVGQSVSGNTIYF
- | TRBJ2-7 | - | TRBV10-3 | TGTGCCATCAGTGAGTCCCGGGTCCACGAGCAGTACTTC | CAISESRVHEQYF
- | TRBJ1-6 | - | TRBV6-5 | TGTGCCAGCCACAGGAATAATTCACCCCTCCACTTT | CASHRNNSPLHF
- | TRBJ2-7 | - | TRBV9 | TGTGCCAGCAGCGGACCTACAGGCACGGATCAGTACTTC | CASSGPTGTDQYF
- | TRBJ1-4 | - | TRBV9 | TGTGCCAGCAGCGTAGCAGGTGTAGGGGCAAATGAAAAACTGTTTTTT | CASSVAGVGANEKLFF
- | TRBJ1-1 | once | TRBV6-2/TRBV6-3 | TGTGCCAGCAGTTACTCGGCAGGGAACACTGAAGCTTTCTTT | CASSYSAGNTEAFF
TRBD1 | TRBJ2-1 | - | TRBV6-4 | TGTGCCAGCAGCCTTGACAGGGGAGCTTATGAGCAGTTCTTC | CASSLDRGAYEQFF
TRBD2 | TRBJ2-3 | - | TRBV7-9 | TGTGCCAGCAGCTCCGGTTCGGGACTAGCGGGAGGCACAGATACGCAGTATTTT | CASSSGSGLAGGTDTQYF
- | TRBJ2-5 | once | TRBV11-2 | TGTGCCAGCACCTCGGTCCAACAAGAGACCCAGTACTTC | CASTSVQQETQYF
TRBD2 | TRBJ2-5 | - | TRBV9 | TGTGCCAGCAGCGTAGGAGGGAGGGGAGGGGAGACCCAGTACTTC | CASSVGGRGGETQYF
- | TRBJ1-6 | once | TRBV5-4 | TGTGCCAGCAGCTTGGACTTTAATTCACCCCTCCACTTT | CASSLDFNSPLHF
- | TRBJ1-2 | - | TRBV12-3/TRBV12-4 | TGTGCCAGCAGTTATCACCCGGAGGCTGGCTACACCTTC | CASSYHPEAGYTF
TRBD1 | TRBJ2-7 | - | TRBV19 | TGTGCCAGTAGTATCGGGACAGGAACCTACGAGCAGTACTTC | CASSIGTGTYEQYF
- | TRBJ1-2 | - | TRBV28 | TGTGCCAGCAGTTCCCCGACAGGAACTAATGGCTACACCTTC | CASSSPTGTNGYTF
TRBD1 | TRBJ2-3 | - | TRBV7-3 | TGTGCCAGCAGCCTTGGGACAGGGGCAGATACGCAGTATTTT | CASSLGTGADTQYF
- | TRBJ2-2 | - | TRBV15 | TGTGCCACCAGCAACAGGTTGAACACCGGGGAGCTGTTTTTT | CATSNRLNTGELFF
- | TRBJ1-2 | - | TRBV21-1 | TGTGCCAGCAGCAAAGTAAAGGAGAAACAGGGGCGCCTCTATGGCTACACCTTC | CASSKVKEKQGRLYGYTF
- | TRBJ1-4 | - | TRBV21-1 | TGTGCCAACCCGCCGTACAGCCGGAGGCATGAAAAACTGTTTTTT | CANPPYSRRHEKLFF
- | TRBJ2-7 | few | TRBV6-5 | TGTGCCAGCATGGACAGTACGTTTAGGCAGTACTTC | CASMDSTFRQYF
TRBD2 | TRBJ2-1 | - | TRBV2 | TGTGCCAGCAGCCCCAAGGCGGGAGGCAATGAGCAGTTCTTC | CASSPKAGGNEQFF
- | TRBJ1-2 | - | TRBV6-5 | TGTGCCAGCAGTCTAAACGGGGGTGGCTACACCTTC | CASSLNGGGYTF
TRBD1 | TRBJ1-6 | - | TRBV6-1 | TGTGCCAGCAGTGCCGGGACAGGGGACCAAGCTTCACCCCTCCACTTT | CASSAGTGDQASPLHF
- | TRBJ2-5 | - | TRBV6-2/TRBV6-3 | TGTGCCAGCAGTTACCCTATAGGCGGGACCCAGTACTTC | CASSYPIGGTQYF
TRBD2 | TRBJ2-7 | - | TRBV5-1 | TGCGCCAGCAGGCTAACACTAGCGGGACATGGGGAGCAGTACTTC | CASRLTLAGHGEQYF
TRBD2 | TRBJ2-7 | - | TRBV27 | TGTGCCAGCAGTTGGGGGACTAGCGGCTACGAGCAGTACTTC | CASSWGTSGYEQYF
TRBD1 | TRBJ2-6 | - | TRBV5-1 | TGCGCCAGCAGCTTGGGGACAGGGTACACTGGGGCCAACGTCCTGACTTTC | CASSLGTGYTGANVLTF
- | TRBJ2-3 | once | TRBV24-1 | TGTGCCACCAGTGATTTGAGAGGGGATACGCAGTATTTT | CATSDLRGDTQYF
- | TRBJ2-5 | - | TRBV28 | TGTGCCAGCTCGCTGCCAGGGCCAGAGACCCAGTACTTC | CASSLPGPETQYF
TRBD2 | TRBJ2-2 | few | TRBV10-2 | TGCGCCAGCAGTCGTGGGGGGGACACCGGGGAGCTGTTTTTT | CASSRGGDTGELFF
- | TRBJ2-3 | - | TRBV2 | TGTGCCAGCAGTATGAGCGGTGGGAGGCCGGATACGCAGTATTTT | CASSMSGGRPDTQYF
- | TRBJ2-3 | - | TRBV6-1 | TGTGCCAGCAGTGAAAAGGGAGGGGGGCCCAGCACAGATACGCAGTATTTT | CASSEKGGGPSTDTQYF
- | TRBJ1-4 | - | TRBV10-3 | TGTGCCACCACCCGAGGAGCTACTAATGAAAAACTGTTTTTT | CATTRGATNEKLFF
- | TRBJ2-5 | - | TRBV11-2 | TGTGCCAGCAGCTTAGTATTCGGGGGACGAGAGACCCAGTACTTC | CASSLVFGGRETQYF
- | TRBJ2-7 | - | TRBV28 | TGTGCCAGCAGTGGCGGTTGGTCTCCTACTTCTACCTACGAGCAGTACTTC | CASSGGWSPTSTYEQYF
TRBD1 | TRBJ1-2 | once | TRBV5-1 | TGCGCCAGCAGCTTGTTAGGGACAGGGTCCCTCCCTGGCTACACCTTC | CASSLLGTGSLPGYTF
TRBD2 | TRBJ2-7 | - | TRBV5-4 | TGTGCCAGCAGCTTCGCCGGGACTAGCGGGAGTCAGTACTTC | CASSFAGTSGSQYF
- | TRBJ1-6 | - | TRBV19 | TGTGCCAGTACCTCACAGGCTCCTGGTAATTCACCCCTCCACTTT | CASTSQAPGNSPLHF
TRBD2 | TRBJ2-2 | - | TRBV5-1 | TGCGCCAGCAGCTTGGTCGGGGGGGCGAACACCGGGGAGCTGTTTTTT | CASSLVGGANTGELFF
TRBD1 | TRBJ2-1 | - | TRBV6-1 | TGTGCCAGCAGTGAATGGTCAGGGGGATTCAATGAGCAGTTCTTC | CASSEWSGGFNEQFF
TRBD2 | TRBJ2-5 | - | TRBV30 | TGTGCCTGGAGCAGACTAGCGGGGGACCAAGAGACCCAGTACTTC | CAWSRLAGDQETQYF
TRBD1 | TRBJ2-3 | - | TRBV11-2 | TGTGCCAGCAGCTCAGATGGACAGGGCCAGTATTTT | CASSSDGQGQYF